This TCR beta chain was identified during a study of T cells after yellow fever vaccination. Study-wide background: Some fractions had low cell numbers, and these were prepared with SMART-Seq v4 Ultra Low Input.

TCRdb itself ran the 5' RACE reads through MiXCR, one entry per CDR3 protein. The table has tens of thousands of distinct CDR3 sequences, about 4.4% seen once. This clonotype appeared many times. Its antigen is as yet unknown. The V gene lost 4 bases and the J gene lost 0 bases, with 14 bases spanning the gap. The CDR3 has 15 amino acids. From germline, CDR1 is SGHRS and CDR2 YFSETQ. Study conclusions and caveats: Detected again after the booster were most primary-vaccination clones, at 95% to 96% CD4 and 70% to 90% CD8. Within FACS-sorted repertoires, abundant clonotypes contaminating from the bulk population could be present.

The starting material was CD8+ T cells sorted from PBMCs, obtained 5 days after the yellow fever booster vaccination. The chain recombines TRBV5-1 with TRBJ2-7; either TRBD1 or TRBD2 may supply D (5 bases each). This sequence originates from a man aged 25 to 45 who received the YFV17D yellow fever vaccine. In DNA, the CDR3 is TGCGCCAGCAGCCCCCGATCAGGGAGCTCCTACGAGCAGTACTTC. Its translation: CASSPRSGSSYEQYF.